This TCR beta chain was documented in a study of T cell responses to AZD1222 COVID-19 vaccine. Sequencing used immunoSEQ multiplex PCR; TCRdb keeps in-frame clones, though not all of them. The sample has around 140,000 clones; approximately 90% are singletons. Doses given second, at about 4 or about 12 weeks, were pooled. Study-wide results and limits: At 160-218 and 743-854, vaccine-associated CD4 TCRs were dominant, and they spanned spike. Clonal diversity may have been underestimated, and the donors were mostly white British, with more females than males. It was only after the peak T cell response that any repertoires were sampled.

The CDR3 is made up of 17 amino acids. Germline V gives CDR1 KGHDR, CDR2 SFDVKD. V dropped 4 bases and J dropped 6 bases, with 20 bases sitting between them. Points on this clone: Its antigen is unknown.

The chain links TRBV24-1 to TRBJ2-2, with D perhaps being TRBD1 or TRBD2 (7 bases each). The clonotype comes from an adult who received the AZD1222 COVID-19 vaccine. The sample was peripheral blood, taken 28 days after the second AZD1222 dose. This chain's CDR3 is CATSDHRSRGGPGELFF. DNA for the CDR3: TGTGCCACCAGTGACCACCGGTCCAGGGGGGGGCCCGGGGAGCTGTTTTTT.